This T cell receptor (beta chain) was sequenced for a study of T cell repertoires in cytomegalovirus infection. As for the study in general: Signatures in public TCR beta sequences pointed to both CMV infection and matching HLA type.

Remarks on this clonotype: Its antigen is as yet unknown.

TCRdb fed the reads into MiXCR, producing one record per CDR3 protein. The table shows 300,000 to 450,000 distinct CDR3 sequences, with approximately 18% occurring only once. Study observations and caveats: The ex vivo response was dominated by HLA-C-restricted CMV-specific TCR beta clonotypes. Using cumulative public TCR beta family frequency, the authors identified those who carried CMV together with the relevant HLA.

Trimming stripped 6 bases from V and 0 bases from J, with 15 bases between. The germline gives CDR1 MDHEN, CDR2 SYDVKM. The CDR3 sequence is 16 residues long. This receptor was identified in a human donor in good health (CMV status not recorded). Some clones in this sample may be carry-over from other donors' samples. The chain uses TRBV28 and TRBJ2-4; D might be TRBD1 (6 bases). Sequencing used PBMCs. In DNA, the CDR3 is TGTGCCAGCAGCTTCAGGGGAGAACTAGCCAAAAACATTCAGTACTTC. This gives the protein CASSFRGELAKNIQYF. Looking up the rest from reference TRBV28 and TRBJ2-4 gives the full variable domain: DVKVTQSSRYLVKRTGEKVFLECVQDMDHENMFWYRQDPGLGLRLIYFSYDVKMKEKGDIPEGYSVSREKKERFSLILESASTNQTSMYLCASSFRGELAKNIQYFGAGTRLSVL.